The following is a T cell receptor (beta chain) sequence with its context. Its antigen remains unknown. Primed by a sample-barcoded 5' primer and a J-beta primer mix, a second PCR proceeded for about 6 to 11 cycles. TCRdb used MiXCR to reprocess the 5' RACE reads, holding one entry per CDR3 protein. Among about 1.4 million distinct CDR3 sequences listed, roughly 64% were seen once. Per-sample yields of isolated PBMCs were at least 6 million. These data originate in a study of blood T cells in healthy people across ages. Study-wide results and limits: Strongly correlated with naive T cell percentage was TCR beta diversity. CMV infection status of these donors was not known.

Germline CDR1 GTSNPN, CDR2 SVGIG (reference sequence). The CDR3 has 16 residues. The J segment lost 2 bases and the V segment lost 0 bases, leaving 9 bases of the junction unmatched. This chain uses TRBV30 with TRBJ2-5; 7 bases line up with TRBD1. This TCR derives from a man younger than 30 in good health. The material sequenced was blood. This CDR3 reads CAWSVPAGGIQETQYF. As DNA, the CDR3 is TGTGCCTGGAGTGTACCCGCAGGGGGTATACAAGAGACCCAGTACTTC.